Each of the 27 T cell receptor beta chains below was sequenced from the same sample in a study of T cells in tuberculosis (dated by TCRdb to 2016 to 2019). Libraries came from the immunoSEQ multiplex PCR assay. The source is immuneACCESS, and TCRdb retained only in-frame sequences with V and J called. Part of the clones is not carried over; for the studies checked, unresolved V genes explain less than half of this, and the remainder is unexplained. Recorded for this sample are several thousand clones; approximately 95% of them occurred a single time. The ten largest clones take up approximately 10% of the sample. The material sequenced was PBMCs. The receptors were sampled from an adult with tuberculosis.

V gene TRBV2 combines with J gene TRBJ2-7, with 7 bases lining up with TRBD1. V lost 4 bases and J lost 1; bases outside the gene matches: 4. Germline V CDR1 and CDR2: SNHLY, FYNNEI. This CDR3 has 14 amino acids. Here the CDR3 DNA reads TGTGCCAGCAGTGTTTACAGGGGATCCTACGAGCAGTACTTC. Translated: CASSVYRGSYEQYF. The complete variable domain, with remaining parts taken from reference TRBV2 and TRBJ2-7, reads EPEVTQTPSHQVTQMGQEVILRCVPISNHLYFYWYRQILGQKVEFLVSFYNNEISEKSEIFDDQFSVERPDGSNFTLKIRSTKLEDSAMYFCASSVYRGSYEQYFGPGTRLTVT.

The V and J genes are TRBV5-6 and TRBJ1-2, with 9 bases identical to TRBD1. Per the germline V gene, CDR1 is SGHDT and CDR2 is YYEEEE. The CDR3 loop spans 14 amino acids. V gave up 4 bases and J gave up 2 bases; unmatched junction bases: 3. As DNA, the CDR3 is TGTGCCAGCAGCCCGGGACAGGGCAACTATGGCTACACCTTC. Its translation is CASSPGQGNYGYTF.

The chain links TRBV6-1 to TRBJ2-5; tentatively, D is TRBD2 (7 bases). The CDR3 spans 15 residues. Looked up from germline, CDR1 is MNHNS and CDR2 is SASEGT. Trimming left V 2 bases short and J 5 bases short, with 15 bases between. The CDR3 is CASSEWGGHLETQYF. CDR3 bases: TGTGCCAGCAGTGAATGGGGGGGGCACTTGGAGACCCAGTACTTC.

V and J are TRBV4-1 and TRBJ2-7; perhaps TRBD2 as D (6 bases). Germline V gene data show CDR1 as MGHRA and CDR2 as YSYEKL. The CDR3 extends over 15 amino acids. V was cut by 1 base and J by 7 bases, with 17 bases left in between. The CDR3 DNA reads as TGCGCCAGCAGCCAAGGGGGCGGGAACAGTCAAGAGCAGTACTTC. It codes for CASSQGGGNSQEQYF.

V is TRBV5-6 and J is TRBJ2-2; unclear D gene. V lost 1 base and J lost 8, with 3 bases in between. This CDR3 has 11 residues. Germline-derived CDR1 and CDR2 are SGHDT and YYEEEE. Here the CDR3 DNA reads TGTGCCAGCAGCTTGCAGGGGGAGCTGTTTTTT. Protein sequence: CASSLQGELFF.

The chain joins TRBV10-1 to TRBJ2-7, with TRBD2 identical over 7 bases. This CDR3 comprises 13 residues. Germline loops: CDR1 WNHNN, CDR2 SYGVQD (reference sequence). J was trimmed by 5 bases and V by 4 bases; bases with no gene match: 5. The CDR3 reads CASSGGRADEQYF. CDR3 sequence (DNA): TGCGCCAGCAGTGGGGGGAGGGCCGACGAGCAGTACTTC.

The chain links TRBV6-1 to TRBJ1-1, with 10 bases matching TRBD1. Germline assignment: CDR1 MNHNS and CDR2 SASEGT. This CDR3 region has 12 residues. V lost 6 bases and J lost 11; bases outside the gene matches: 6. The CDR3 region is CASSRGTGDAFF. In DNA form, the CDR3 reads TGTGCCAGCAGCCGTGGGACAGGGGACGCTTTCTTT.

The rearrangement joins TRBV7-6 to TRBJ2-3, with 8 bases aligning to TRBD2. CDR1 and CDR2 (germline): SGHVS, FNYEAQ. V shed 5 bases, J shed 3 bases, and the junction held 4 bases outside the gene matches. The CDR3 has 14 amino acids. CDR3 sequence: CASSPRGGTDTQYF. In nucleotides, the CDR3 is TGTGCCAGCAGCCCACGCGGGGGGACAGATACGCAGTATTTT.

The chain couples TRBV7-9 to TRBJ1-4, with TRBD1 matching over 7 bases. This CDR3 is built from 14 residues. Germline V gene sequence: CDR1 SEHNR, CDR2 FQNEAQ (reference sequence). V was clipped by 5 bases and J by 2 bases; unmatched bases: 2. CDR3 residues: CASSPGQTNEKLFF. DNA of the CDR3: TGTGCCAGCAGCCCGGGACAGACTAATGAAAAACTGTTTTTT.

This clone was seen a few times. V gene TRBV6-1 combines with J gene TRBJ1-2, with D hard to call. CDR3 length equals 13 residues. Germline assignment: CDR1 MNHNS and CDR2 SASEGT. V gave up 3 bases and J gave up 4 bases, with 9 bases separating them. In nucleotides, the CDR3 is TGTGCCAGCAGTGAGGGCAGGTTCTATGGCTACACCTTC. It codes for CASSEGRFYGYTF.

The gene calls are TRBV19 and TRBJ2-3; 10 nucleotides match TRBD2. The length of the CDR3 is 18 residues. The ends lost 5 bases at V and 5 bases at J; junction bases unmatched: 16. CDR1 and CDR2 from the germline V gene are LNHDA and SQIVND (reference sequence). CDR3 residues: CASSYNPGLAGGKDTQYF. CDR3 DNA sequence: TGTGCCAGTAGTTACAACCCCGGTTTAGCGGGAGGCAAAGATACGCAGTATTTT.

The rearrangement uses TRBV5-8 and TRBJ1-3; D unresolved. V was shortened by 0 bases and J by 11 bases, with 12 bases between the two germline ends. Germline CDR1 SGHTS, CDR2 YDEGEE. The CDR3 has 13 amino acids. This chain's CDR3 is CASSLAWVRAIYF. Written as DNA, the CDR3 is TGTGCCAGCAGCTTGGCCTGGGTGAGGGCCATATATTTT.

CDR3 coding DNA: TGTGCCAGCAGTGGACAGGGGAACACCGGGGAGCTGTTTTTT. Residues: CASSGQGNTGELFF. The chain is built from TRBV2 and TRBJ2-2, with 7 positions matching TRBD1. The length of the CDR3 is 14 residues. The junction had 0 bases not matched to a gene; V was cut back by 4 bases and J by 1 base. Germline V gene lookup returns CDR1 SNHLY and CDR2 FYNNEI.

The rearrangement joins TRBV7-9 to TRBJ2-7, with 7 bases lining up with TRBD2. Germline V gene sequence: CDR1 SEHNR, CDR2 FQNEAQ (reference sequence). This CDR3 region has 15 residues. The junction had 6 bases not matched to a gene; V was cut back by 1 base and J by 3 bases. The DNA of the CDR3 is TGTGCCAGCAGCTTAGTACCCGGGAGGCACTACGAGCAGTACTTC. It encodes CASSLVPGRHYEQYF.

This clone was picked up one time. The genes are TRBV5-4 and TRBJ1-2, with D perhaps TRBD1 (5 bases). V lost 0 bases, J lost 0 bases, and 9 bases lay in between. The CDR3 is 15 residues long. Looked up from germline, CDR1 is SGHNT and CDR2 is YYREEE (reference sequence). CDR3 nucleotide sequence: TGTGCCAGCAGCTTGGAGGCAGGGACTAACTATGGCTACACCTTC. It is translated as CASSLEAGTNYGYTF.

The rearrangement uses TRBV6-6 and TRBJ2-7, with D perhaps TRBD2 (5 bases). There are 13 residues in the CDR3. Germline V gene sequence: CDR1 MNHNY, CDR2 SVGAGI (reference sequence). V was clipped by 2 bases and J by 3 bases, with 8 bases between them. DNA for the CDR3: TGTGCCAGCAGTTACAGGGAGTTCTACGAGCAGTACTTC. It yields the protein CASSYREFYEQYF.

The chain links TRBV2 to TRBJ2-1; 8 bases line up with TRBD1. Germline V gives CDR1 SNHLY, CDR2 FYNNEI. V gave up 4 bases and J gave up 0 bases; unmatched junction bases: 11. The CDR3 runs to 18 residues. The CDR3 DNA reads TGTGCCAGCAGTGGGCTCGGGGCAGGGGGCAGCTCCTACAATGAGCAGTTCTTC. Translation gives CASSGLGAGGSSYNEQFF.

The rearrangement joins TRBV11-2 to TRBJ2-1, with D tentatively TRBD2 (5 bases). Per the germline V gene, CDR1 is SGHAT and CDR2 is FQNNGV. The length of the CDR3 is 14 residues. The V end lost 0 bases, the J end lost 10 bases, and 13 bases lay between the germline ends. The DNA of the CDR3 is TGTGCCAGCAGCTTAGATCCCGCCGGGGAGGAGCAGTTCTTC. Its translation: CASSLDPAGEEQFF.

The chain is built from TRBV28 and TRBJ2-5; the D is unclear. Trimming shortened V by 6 bases and J by 4 bases, and 18 bases separated the two germline ends. This CDR3 is built from 15 residues. The germline gives CDR1 MDHEN, CDR2 SYDVKM. CDR3 DNA: TGTGCCAGCAGCCTGGAGAGGCGGCGTGGAGAGACCCAGTACTTC. Its protein product is CASSLERRRGETQYF.

The chain recombines TRBV9 with TRBJ1-1, with a possible D match to TRBD1 (6 bases). Germline CDR1 SGDLS, CDR2 YYNGEE. Trimming removed 3 bases from V and 1 base from J, with 16 bases in between. The CDR3 spans 16 residues. CDR3: CASSAIRQTGNTEAFF. As DNA, the CDR3 is TGTGCCAGCAGCGCCATCAGACAGACAGGGAACACTGAAGCTTTCTTT.

This clone appeared a single time. The chain joins TRBV19 to TRBJ1-2, with 7 nucleotides matching TRBD1. CDR3 length equals 16 residues. The V gene end was trimmed by 5 bases and the J gene end by 5 bases; junction bases not matched to a gene: 14. Per germline, CDR1 LNHDA and CDR2 SQIVND (reference sequence). This chain's CDR3 is CASSYSSTGIGYGYTF. CDR3 DNA sequence: TGTGCCAGTAGTTATAGCTCGACAGGGATCGGGTATGGCTACACCTTC.

The chain couples TRBV9 to TRBJ1-5; D gene ambiguous. The CDR3 sequence is 15 residues long. The V and J ends lost 4 bases and 5 bases respectively, with 16 bases between them. Germline CDR1 is SGDLS and CDR2 is YYNGEE. The DNA of the CDR3 is TGTGCCAGCAGCCCAAGATCCGAACTGGATCAGCCCCAGCATTTT. Protein sequence: CASSPRSELDQPQHF.

The J gene is TRBJ1-2, the V gene TRBV1; the DNA was not compared with TRBD1, the D call given in the table. TRBV1 is deemed a pseudogene. The CDR3 extends over 16 amino acids. Here the CDR3 DNA reads TGCACCAGCAGCCCCACACGATCAGGGAAGGGGTATGGCTACACCTTC. Amino acid sequence: CTSSPTRSGKGYGYTF.

The V and J genes are TRBV2 and TRBJ2-2; 10 bases align to TRBD2. The germline CDR1 and CDR2 sequences are SNHLY and FYNNEI. After removal of 7 bases from V and 4 bases from J, the junction contained 9 bases not matched to a gene. The CDR3 runs 16 residues. This CDR3 reads CASTASGGEPTGELFF. The DNA for the CDR3 is TGTGCCAGCACCGCTAGCGGGGGAGAACCCACCGGGGAGCTGTTTTTT.

This chain links TRBV5-5 with TRBJ2-7, with 12 bases fitting TRBD2. Trimming cost V 7 bases and J 0 bases; bases outside gene matches: 8. CDR3 length: 16 amino acids. Germline V lookup: CDR1 SGHKS, CDR2 YYEKEE (reference sequence). CDR3 DNA: TGTGCCAGCTACCGGGGACTAGCGGGTCGCTCCTACGAGCAGTACTTC. Protein product: CASYRGLAGRSYEQYF.

The chain combines TRBV14 with TRBJ2-7; TRBD2 matches 10 bases. CDR1 SGHDN and CDR2 FVKESK come from the germline V gene. Trimming removed 1 base from V and 12 bases from J; junction bases left unmatched: 9. This CDR3 contains 14 residues. CDR3 amino acids: CASSQGEGAGGVYF. CDR3 bases: TGTGCCAGCAGCCAAGGGGAAGGAGCGGGAGGGGTGTACTTC.

The chain uses TRBV9 and TRBJ2-1; the D gene is possibly TRBD1 (6 bases). Germline V gives CDR1 SGDLS, CDR2 YYNGEE. The CDR3 has 16 amino acids. Trimming left V 3 bases short and J 2 bases short, with 15 bases between. CDR3 coding DNA: TGTGCCAGCAGCGCCTCCCGGGACAACGCCTACAATGAGCAGTTCTTC. It is translated as CASSASRDNAYNEQFF. The full variable domain, its missing parts supplied by reference TRBV9 and TRBJ2-1, is DSGVTQTPKHLITATGQRVTLRCSPRSGDLSVYWYQQSLDQGLQFLIQYYNGEERAKGNILERFSAQQFPDLHSELNLSSLELGDSALYFCASSASRDNAYNEQFFGPGTRLTVL.